A single sample gave rise to the 16 T cell receptor beta chains below, sequenced in a study of blood T cell repertoires in COVID-19. Repertoires were generated with immunoSEQ multiplex PCR, while TCRdb's copy carries only in-frame clones and drops some. The data show around 200,000 clones, with around 83% seen just once and less than 3.5% held by the top ten. The sequencing input was peripheral blood. Receptors were obtained from a man in his forties or fifties with active or convalescent COVID-19.

This clone was detected a few times. The rearrangement joins TRBV5-5 to TRBJ2-7; maybe TRBD2 (5 bases). Deletions cut 0 bases from V and 1 base from J, with 8 bases between. The germline gives CDR1 SGHKS, CDR2 YYEKEE (reference sequence). This CDR3 contains 14 residues. CDR3 in amino acids: CASSLERVSYEQYF. CDR3 bases: TGTGCCAGCAGCTTGGAGAGGGTGTCCTACGAGCAGTACTTC.

The CDR3 coding sequence is TGTGCCAGCAGTCCCATCAATGAGCAGTTCTTC. Its translation: CASSPINEQFF. The chain carries TRBV12-3 or TRBV12-4 and TRBJ2-1, with unresolved D. Trimming cost V 5 bases and J 6 bases, with 5 bases left between them. This CDR3 comprises 11 residues.

This clone has a single count. The V and J genes are TRBV11-2 and TRBJ1-6, with D perhaps matching TRBD1 (6 bases). CDR1 is SGHAT and CDR2 is FQNNGV in the germline V gene. Trimming left V 2 bases short and J 3 bases short, with 14 bases between. The CDR3 has 17 residues. CDR3 nucleotides: TGTGCCAGCAGCTTAAGGGGGGGCGGGTACTATAATTCACCCCTCCACTTT. Translated: CASSLRGGGYYNSPLHF.

The chain is built from TRBV21-1 and TRBJ1-5; the table names TRBD1, a call not compared with the DNA. TRBV21-1 is described as a pseudogene. The CDR3 has 14 residues. The CDR3 here is CASSRDRVNQPQHF. The CDR3 bases are TGTGCCAGCAGCAGAGACAGGGTGAATCAGCCCCAGCATTTT.

The chain is built from TRBV29-1 and TRBJ2-7; 10 bases fit TRBD2. The CDR3 spans 12 residues. From germline, CDR1 is SQVTM and CDR2 ANQGSEA. The V segment lost 7 bases and the J segment 3 bases; nucleotides outside the gene matches: 3. In DNA, the CDR3 is TGCAGCGCCCGGACTAGCGGCTACGAGCAGTACTTC. This sequence encodes CSARTSGYEQYF.

The chain uses TRBV7-9 and TRBJ2-3, with TRBD2 matching 8 bases. The trim removed 2 bases at V and 6 bases at J, leaving 7 bases unmatched. Germline CDR1 is SEHNR and CDR2 is FQNEAQ (reference sequence). This CDR3 is built from 15 residues. The CDR3 loop reads CASSLYGGAEDTQYF. As DNA, the CDR3 is TGTGCCAGCAGCTTATACGGGGGGGCGGAGGATACGCAGTATTTT. The entire variable domain, with the rest obtained from reference TRBV7-9 and TRBJ2-3, is as follows: DTGVSQNPRHKITKRGQNVTFRCDPISEHNRLYWYRQTLGQGPEFLTYFQNEAQLEKSRLLSDRFSAERPKGSFSTLEIQRTEQGDSAMYLCASSLYGGAEDTQYFGPGTRLTVL.

The table lists this clone with a count of one. The chain has TRBV5-1 and TRBJ1-1; D may be TRBD1 (6 bases). V lost 3 bases to trimming and J lost 6 bases, with 15 bases between them. Germline loops: CDR1 SGHRS, CDR2 YFSETQ. The CDR3 sequence is 14 residues long. CDR3: CASSSTLGASEAFF. The DNA of the CDR3 is TGCGCCAGCAGCTCCACCTTGGGGGCCTCTGAAGCTTTCTTT.

The chain combines TRBV4-1 with TRBJ1-2, with 8 positions matching TRBD1. Per germline, CDR1 MGHRA and CDR2 YSYEKL. The V gene end was trimmed by 2 bases and the J gene end by 5 bases; junction bases not matched to a gene: 10. CDR3 size: 16 residues. The CDR3 sequence is CASSQSRTGSGYGYTF. The DNA of the CDR3 is TGCGCCAGCAGCCAAAGCCGGACAGGGTCAGGGTATGGCTACACCTTC.

The gene calls are TRBV11-2 and TRBJ2-5; D call uncertain. Trimming removed 0 bases from V and 2 bases from J, with 19 bases in between. Looked up from germline, CDR1 is SGHAT and CDR2 is FQNNGV. The CDR3 length is 18 residues. The chain's CDR3 is CASSLDNVRQTYQETQYF. CDR3 in DNA: TGTGCCAGCAGCTTAGATAACGTCAGGCAGACCTATCAAGAGACCCAGTACTTC.

The chain recombines TRBV7-9 with TRBJ2-7; no clear D. The V and J ends lost 5 bases and 6 bases respectively, with 23 bases between them. The CDR3 is 16 amino acids. The germline gives CDR1 SEHNR, CDR2 FQNEAQ (reference sequence). CDR3 sequence (DNA): TGTGCCAGCAGCCCGTGGAATGCAGGTCTACCTCTCGAGCAGTACTTC. Protein: CASSPWNAGLPLEQYF.

The chain joins TRBV5-1 to TRBJ1-1, with a tentative D call TRBD1 (5 bases). The V and J ends lost 1 base and 4 bases respectively, with 20 bases between them. Germline V CDR1 and CDR2: SGHRS, YFSETQ. The CDR3 has 17 residues. The CDR3 is CASSLIVGGASATEAFF. As DNA, the CDR3 is TGCGCCAGCAGCTTGATCGTGGGCGGGGCGTCGGCCACTGAAGCTTTCTTT.

This clone was recorded once. CDR3 loop: CASSQGGLGISPLHF. The CDR3 bases are TGTGCCAGCAGCCAGGGCGGGTTGGGGATTTCACCCCTCCACTTT. This chain connects TRBV3-1 (or the pseudogene TRBV3-2) to TRBJ1-6; D is unclear. V was clipped by 3 bases and J by 9 bases, with 15 bases between them. The CDR3 sequence is 15 residues long. Germline assignment: CDR1 LGHDT and CDR2 YNNKEL (reference sequence).

The chain recombines TRBV3-1 (or the pseudogene TRBV3-2) with TRBJ1-1, with a weak D call TRBD1 (6 bases). The length of the CDR3 is 14 residues. The germline V gene encodes CDR1 LGHDT and CDR2 YNNKEL (reference sequence). V dropped 3 bases and J dropped 3 bases, with 11 bases sitting between them. Here the CDR3 reads CASSHRGSYTEAFF. The DNA for the CDR3 is TGTGCCAGCAGCCACAGGGGCAGTTACACTGAAGCTTTCTTT.

The J gene is TRBJ2-3, the V gene TRBV7-6; no clear D gene. V gave up 5 bases and J gave up 1 base, with 16 bases separating them. CDR1 and CDR2 (germline): SGHVS, FNYEAQ. This CDR3 is 16 amino acids long. CDR3 sequence: CASSPASYGGTDTQYF. The CDR3 nucleotides are TGTGCCAGCAGCCCCGCATCCTACGGTGGCACAGATACGCAGTATTTT.

The chain combines TRBV19 with TRBJ2-1, with 13 bases that match TRBD2. Germline CDR1 and CDR2: LNHDA and SQIVND (reference sequence). The V gene end was trimmed by 7 bases and the J gene end by 9 bases; junction bases not matched to a gene: 15. The CDR3 extends over 17 amino acids. In nucleotides, the CDR3 is TGTGCCAGTACCCTTGAGGCCGGGACTAGCGGGATTAGTGAGCAGTTCTTC. Its translation is CASTLEAGTSGISEQFF.

The chain links TRBV4-2 to TRBJ1-1; no reliable D call. This CDR3 spans 13 amino acids. Trimming left V 0 bases short and J 7 bases short, with 9 bases between. Germline V CDR1 and CDR2: LGHNA, YNFKEQ. The CDR3 is CASSQELAGEAFF. CDR3 DNA sequence: TGTGCCAGCAGCCAAGAATTGGCTGGTGAAGCTTTCTTT.